This T cell receptor (beta chain) was captured in a study of blood T cell repertoires in COVID-19. Germline assignment: CDR1 LGHDT and CDR2 YNNKEL (reference sequence). V dropped 1 base and J dropped 13 bases, with 13 bases sitting between them. The CDR3 spans 12 residues. Method: immunoSEQ multiplex PCR; TCRdb's copy keeps in-frame clones and lacks some. The sample records under 200,000 clones, around 87% being singletons. The genes are TRBV3-1 (or the pseudogene TRBV3-2) and TRBJ2-5; D unclear. This receptor was taken from a man aged 35 to 55 with active or convalescent COVID-19. The sample was peripheral blood. The CDR3 DNA reads TGTGCCAGCAGCCAAGCCCCTTCCCGGAGGTACTTC. This sequence encodes CASSQAPSRRYF.